The 28 T cell receptor beta chains below come from one sample, sequenced in a study of blood T cell repertoires in COVID-19. TCRdb's table, derived via immunoSEQ multiplex PCR, lists solely in-frame clones and lacks some. Of around 100,000 clones in the sample, approximately 90% were seen once. Sequences were obtained from peripheral blood. These receptors all come from a man between 45 and 60 years old with acute or convalescent COVID-19.

The chain combines TRBV18 with TRBJ2-1; 14 bases fit TRBD2. The CDR3 is made up of 17 amino acids. J lost 6 bases, V lost 3 bases, and 7 bases had no gene match. Germline V CDR1 and CDR2: KGHSH, LQKENI. Written as DNA, the CDR3 is TGTGCCAGCTCACCTAATCAGGGACTAGCGGGAGTCAATGAGCAGTTCTTC. Protein product: CASSPNQGLAGVNEQFF.

The chain links TRBV11-3 to TRBJ2-1; the match to TRBD2 covers 8 bases. The J segment lost 2 bases and the V segment lost 3 bases, leaving 6 bases of the junction unmatched. The CDR3 length is 16 residues. CDR1 and CDR2 from the germline V gene are SGHNT and YENEEA. The CDR3 sequence: CASSFGAGVPYNEQFF. As DNA, the CDR3 is TGTGCCAGCAGCTTCGGAGCGGGAGTGCCCTACAATGAGCAGTTCTTC. The variable domain in full, completed from reference TRBV11-3 and TRBJ2-1, reads EAGVVQSPRYKIIEKKQPVAFWCNPISGHNTLYWYLQNLGQGPELLIRYENEEAVDDSQLPKDRFSAERLKGVDSTLKIQPAELGDSAVYLCASSFGAGVPYNEQFFGPGTRLTVL.

The J gene is TRBJ1-5, the V gene TRBV24-1, with 9 bases lining up with TRBD1. This CDR3 contains 16 residues. Trimming at V came to 7 bases and at J to 0 bases, leaving 6 bases not matched to a gene. The germline gives CDR1 KGHDR, CDR2 SFDVKD. The CDR3 region is CATSDRGKGSNQPQHF. The CDR3 nucleotides read TGTGCCACCAGCGACAGGGGGAAGGGTAGCAATCAGCCCCAGCATTTT.

This rearrangement joins TRBV27 to TRBJ1-1, with 9 bases aligning to TRBD1. V was pared by 5 bases and J by 2 bases, with 9 bases of the junction left unmatched. CDR3 length equals 16 residues. The V gene's germline CDR1 is MNHEY and CDR2 SMNVEV (reference sequence). The CDR3 bases are TGTGCCAGCAGTGCCTTGGGACAGGGCCTTAACACTGAAGCTTTCTTT. This sequence encodes CASSALGQGLNTEAFF.

This clone was counted a single time. CDR3 coding DNA: TGCGCCAGCAGCGAATCAGGGGATAATCAGCCCCAGCATTTT. Its protein is CASSESGDNQPQHF. The chain carries TRBV4-3 and TRBJ1-5; perhaps TRBD1 as D (6 bases). From germline, CDR1 is LGHNA and CDR2 YSLEER. CDR3 length equals 14 residues. V was shortened by 5 bases and J by 4 bases, with 12 bases between the two germline ends.

The CDR3 coding sequence is TGTGCTAGTGGCGCGGGGGATACGCAGTATTTT. Its translation: CASGAGDTQYF. This chain connects TRBV12-5 to TRBJ2-3, with D possibly being TRBD2 (6 bases). The CDR3 runs to 11 residues. CDR1 and CDR2 from the germline V gene are LGHNT and FRNRAP. The germline V and J ends were trimmed by 6 bases and 6 bases, with 7 bases remaining between them.

The chain uses TRBV7-6 and TRBJ2-2, with 10 nucleotides matching TRBD2. V lost 1 base to trimming and J lost 2 bases; unmatched junction nucleotides: 4. Germline-derived CDR1 and CDR2 are SGHVS and FNYEAQ. CDR3 length equals 17 residues. CDR3 bases: TGTGCCAGCAGCTTAGGGCTAGCGGGAGTCAACACCGGGGAGCTGTTTTTT. It yields the protein CASSLGLAGVNTGELFF.

A single count supports this clone. V and J are TRBV12-3 or TRBV12-4 and TRBJ2-3; D ambiguous. There are 13 residues in the CDR3. V gave up 5 bases and J gave up 0 bases, with 6 bases separating them. In nucleotides, the CDR3 is TGTGCCAGCAGTATACTAAGCACAGATACGCAGTATTTT. Translating gives CASSILSTDTQYF.

The CDR3 nucleotides read TGTGCCAGCAGCTCACTAGCGAGGCCAGATACGCAGTATTTT. Protein product: CASSSLARPDTQYF. The gene calls are TRBV11-3 and TRBJ2-3; 7 bases line up with TRBD2. Germline trimming cut 4 bases from V and 4 bases from J; bases unmatched to any gene: 5. Germline CDR1 SGHNT, CDR2 YENEEA. CDR3 length: 14 residues.

The chain joins TRBV18 to TRBJ1-4; TRBD1 is a possible D gene (6 bases). Trimming pared 7 bases from V and 5 bases from J, leaving 11 bases between. CDR3 length equals 13 residues. The germline CDR1 and CDR2 sequences are KGHSH and LQKENI. The CDR3 reads CASCGQMNEKLFF. CDR3 DNA: TGTGCCAGCTGCGGACAGATGAATGAAAAACTGTTTTTT.

The genes are TRBV11-2 and TRBJ1-4; weak D call: TRBD1 (6 bases). The CDR3 has 15 amino acids. V lost 3 bases, J lost 2 bases, and 10 bases lay in between. Per the germline V gene, CDR1 is SGHAT and CDR2 is FQNNGV. In nucleotides, the CDR3 is TGTGCCAGCAGCTTTCCGGGGGGCACTAATGAAAAACTGTTTTTT. This codes for CASSFPGGTNEKLFF.

J is TRBJ2-7 and V is TRBV5-1, with D possibly being TRBD1 (6 bases). V lost 4 bases and J 3 bases, leaving 11 bases between the germline ends. The V gene's germline CDR1 is SGHRS and CDR2 YFSETQ. The CDR3 loop spans 13 amino acids. The CDR3 reads CASSPEGGYEQYF. CDR3 sequence (DNA): TGCGCCAGCAGCCCCGAAGGGGGCTACGAGCAGTACTTC.

The DNA for the CDR3 is TGTGCCAGCAGCCAAGATCGGGGGGTAGGGGGAGGGACTGAAGCTTTCTTT. Protein sequence: CASSQDRGVGGGTEAFF. This rearrangement joins TRBV14 to TRBJ1-1, with a tentative D call TRBD1 (6 bases). V was shortened by 0 bases and J by 5 bases, with 19 bases between the two germline ends. Germline CDR1 reads SGHDN; CDR2 reads FVKESK. The CDR3 runs 17 residues.

In DNA form, the CDR3 reads TGTGCCAGCAGCCGTGGGGCTAGCGGGGAGCAAGAGACCCAGTACTTC. This translates into CASSRGASGEQETQYF. The chain is built from TRBV11-2 and TRBJ2-5; 9 nucleotides align to TRBD2. The V segment lost 5 bases and the J segment 2 bases; nucleotides outside the gene matches: 9. CDR3 size: 16 residues. Germline V gives CDR1 SGHAT, CDR2 FQNNGV.

This rearrangement joins TRBV30 to TRBJ1-4; perhaps TRBD1 as D (6 bases). The CDR3 contains 12 residues. Germline CDR1 and CDR2: GTSNPN and SVGIG (reference sequence). V was trimmed by 5 bases and J by 10 bases, leaving 14 bases between them. The CDR3 reads CAWEKGHRKLFF. CDR3 DNA sequence: TGTGCCTGGGAAAAGGGACACCGAAAACTGTTTTTT.

The rearrangement uses TRBV6-4 and TRBJ1-3; 11 bases map to TRBD1. Germline loops: CDR1 MRHNA, CDR2 SNTAGT. This CDR3 spans 19 amino acids. V dropped 0 bases and J dropped 3; count of bases not matched to a gene: 10. The CDR3 sequence: CASSDSDRGLLFFGNTIYF. The CDR3 coding sequence is TGTGCCAGCAGTGACTCGGACAGGGGGCTTTTGTTCTTTGGAAACACCATATATTTT.

The V gene is TRBV15, the J gene TRBJ2-1; D remains ambiguous. The V end lost 5 bases, the J end lost 0 bases, and 8 bases lay between the germline ends. The CDR3 runs 14 residues. Germline V gene data show CDR1 as LNHNV and CDR2 as YYDKDF (reference sequence). The CDR3 loop reads CATSGWSSYNEQFF. The CDR3, as DNA: TGTGCCACCAGCGGATGGAGCTCCTACAATGAGCAGTTCTTC.

This CDR3 is CASNRTGGWEQYF. CDR3 in DNA: TGTGCCAGCAATAGGACAGGGGGTTGGGAGCAGTACTTC. This sequence joins TRBV6-4 and TRBJ2-7; TRBD1 matches 10 bases. V was clipped by 7 bases and J by 7 bases; unmatched bases: 7. This CDR3 contains 13 residues. The germline CDR1 and CDR2 sequences are MRHNA and SNTAGT.

This rearrangement joins TRBV27 to TRBJ1-6; TRBD1 might be the D (6 bases). V shed 7 bases and J shed 3 bases, with 19 bases lying between them. The germline V gene has CDR1 MNHEY and CDR2 SMNVEV (reference sequence). This CDR3 has 17 amino acids. The chain's CDR3 is CASTRGGTDDYNSPLHF. The DNA of the CDR3 is TGTGCCAGCACAAGGGGGGGGACCGACGACTATAATTCACCCCTCCACTTT.

V usage is TRBV15 and J usage is TRBJ2-1, with 14 nucleotides matching TRBD2. Germline assignment: CDR1 LNHNV and CDR2 YYDKDF (reference sequence). With V trimmed by 4 bases and J by 7 bases, 3 bases remained unmatched. CDR3 length: 15 residues. The CDR3 spells CATSIGTSGSNEQFF. CDR3 sequence (DNA): TGTGCCACCAGCATTGGGACTAGCGGGAGTAATGAGCAGTTCTTC.

The chain combines TRBV7-9 with TRBJ1-2; maybe TRBD1 (5 bases). The CDR3 spans 14 residues. Trimming cost V 0 bases and J 6 bases, with 11 bases left between them. The germline CDR1 and CDR2 sequences are SEHNR and FQNEAQ (reference sequence). CDR3 protein: CASSLALGEDGYTF. The CDR3 DNA reads TGTGCCAGCAGCTTAGCTTTAGGGGAGGATGGCTACACCTTC.

This clone was observed a handful of times. This chain uses TRBV10-3 with TRBJ2-2; tentatively, D is TRBD1 (5 bases). This CDR3 is built from 13 residues. V was shortened by 5 bases and J by 3 bases, with 7 bases between the two germline ends. Germline V CDR1 and CDR2: ENHRY, SYGVKD. CDR3 region: CAISQGYTGELFF. The DNA of the CDR3 is TGTGCCATCAGTCAGGGATACACCGGGGAGCTGTTTTTT.

This chain connects TRBV3-1 (or the pseudogene TRBV3-2) to TRBJ1-1, with a possible D match to TRBD1 (6 bases). V was cut by 6 bases and J by 4 bases, with 15 bases left in between. Germline V lookup: CDR1 LGHDT, CDR2 YNNKEL (reference sequence). The CDR3 is made up of 14 amino acids. The CDR3 loop is CASSFQGFSTEAFF. The CDR3 nucleotides read TGTGCCAGCAGTTTCCAGGGGTTTTCCACTGAAGCTTTCTTT.

The chain links TRBV5-6 to TRBJ2-5; the match to TRBD2 covers 14 bases. Germline trimming cut 5 bases from V and 2 bases from J; bases unmatched to any gene: 8. The V gene's germline CDR1 is SGHDT and CDR2 YYEEEE. CDR3 length equals 17 residues. Here the CDR3 DNA reads TGTGCCAGCAGTCCCGGACTAGCGGGAGGCCTTCAAGAGACCCAGTACTTC. Protein sequence: CASSPGLAGGLQETQYF.

V usage is TRBV24-1 and J usage is TRBJ2-5; perhaps TRBD2 as D (6 bases). The CDR3 consists of 14 residues. V gave up 3 bases and J gave up 5 bases, with 12 bases separating them. Germline loops: CDR1 KGHDR, CDR2 SFDVKD. CDR3 loop: CATSDGGTWETQYF. CDR3 nucleotide sequence: TGTGCCACCAGTGATGGAGGGACGTGGGAGACCCAGTACTTC.

The genes are TRBV11-2 and TRBJ2-1; the D is unclear. This CDR3 spans 14 amino acids. Trimming shortened V by 6 bases and J by 9 bases, and 18 bases separated the two germline ends. Germline V gene data show CDR1 as SGHAT and CDR2 as FQNNGV. CDR3 nucleotides: TGTGCCAGCAGTCCGCGCTTAGCTTTTAGTGAGCAGTTCTTC. It is translated as CASSPRLAFSEQFF.

J is TRBJ1-5 and V is TRBV6-5; D is possibly TRBD1 (5 bases). This CDR3 has 13 residues. The germline V and J ends were trimmed by 8 bases and 2 bases, with 10 bases remaining between them. Germline CDR1 MNHEY, CDR2 SVGAGI. The CDR3 region has the DNA TGTGCCAGCTCCAGGGTTGGCAATCAGCCCCAGCATTTT. This encodes CASSRVGNQPQHF.

This rearrangement joins TRBV27 to TRBJ2-3; weak D call: TRBD1 (5 bases). V was pared by 7 bases and J by 4 bases, with 15 bases between. Germline CDR1 is MNHEY and CDR2 is SMNVEV (reference sequence). The CDR3 extends over 14 amino acids. CDR3 amino acids: CASTRQIGADTQYF. The CDR3 DNA sequence: TGTGCCAGCACCAGACAGATAGGTGCAGATACGCAGTATTTT.